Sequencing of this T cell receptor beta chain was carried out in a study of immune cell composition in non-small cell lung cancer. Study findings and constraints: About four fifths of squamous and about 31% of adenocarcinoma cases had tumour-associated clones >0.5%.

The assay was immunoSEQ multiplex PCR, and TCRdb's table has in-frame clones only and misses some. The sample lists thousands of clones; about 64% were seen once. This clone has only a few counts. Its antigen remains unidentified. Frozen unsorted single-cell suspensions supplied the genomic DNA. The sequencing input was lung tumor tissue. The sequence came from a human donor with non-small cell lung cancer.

The CDR3 here is CASSPRARGTEAFF. The CDR3 DNA reads as TGTGCCAGCTCACCACGAGCTCGGGGCACTGAAGCTTTCTTT. This chain joins TRBV18 and TRBJ1-1; D gene uncertain. Trimming removed 1 base at V and 4 bases at J, with 10 bases between. The CDR3 sequence is 14 residues long. Looked up from germline, CDR1 is KGHSH and CDR2 is LQKENI.